The sequence of this T cell receptor (beta chain) was determined in a study of spatial heterogeneity in lung cancer. General study results and limits: Circulating ubiquitous expanded tumor TCRs were observed more frequently at resection than at follow-up.

The sample holds many counts of this clonotype. The antigen is undetermined. Time point specified: sample taken at primary tumor resection. Samples came from roughly 72 TRACERx patients with untreated early-stage lung cancer. No cells were sorted before sequencing. The whole RNA sequenced was extracted from tumor, nontumor lung or frozen PBMC. Every individual TCR cDNA molecule carried its own unique molecular identifier, which allowed correction of PCR and sequencing errors. In TCRdb, the 5' RACE reads were re-called with MiXCR into one record per CDR3 protein. The sample yields 30,000 to 45,000 distinct CDR3 sequences, around 7% seen once. Per the germline V gene, CDR1 is SGHRS and CDR2 is YFSETQ. V trimming: 3 bases; J trimming: 4 bases; junction bases outside the gene matches: 5. The CDR3 is 14 amino acids.

This TCR derives from a male donor with early-stage non-small cell lung cancer. The rearrangement links TRBV5-1 to TRBJ2-5; 8 nucleotides align to TRBD2. The specimen was PBMCs, collected at surgery. The CDR3, as DNA: TGCGCCAGCAGCTCGGGACTAGATGGAGAGACCCAGTACTTC. Its protein product is CASSSGLDGETQYF.